The T cell receptor (beta chain) under discussion was sequenced for a study of OX40 agonist ivuxolimab in advanced cancers. Notes on the research overall: The costimulatory receptor OX40 (CD134) was targeted by ivuxolimab, a fully human IgG2 agonistic monoclonal antibody. Intravenous ivuxolimab was administered to patients every 2 weeks at six dose levels: 0.01, 0.1, 0.3, 1.5, 3 and 10 mg/kg. Of the approximately 54 patients in dose escalation, around 19 had hepatocellular carcinoma, about 15 had melanoma, 9 had renal cell carcinoma and 9 had head and neck cancer. A male proportion of around 83% and a mean age of approximately 60 years, ranging from about 23 to 90, were recorded for the dose-escalation cohort. Patients were allowed to have had prior anti-PD-1, anti-PD-L1 or anti-CTLA-4 therapy, and around 43% of the dose-escalation patients had been treated with checkpoint inhibitors. Partial responses occurred in three dose-escalation patients, of whom one had hepatocellular carcinoma and two had cutaneous melanoma. Peripheral TCRbeta sequencing was intended to test whether TCR sequence diversity was altered and clonal T-cell expansion was caused by ivuxolimab. The monotherapy dose-escalation portion (N ≈ 50 patients) of the phase I ivuxolimab trial is reported in the paper.

Overall study outcomes, separate from this receptor: Antigen specificity was not determined for the clonally expanded peripheral T cells. At doses of 0.1 to 3.0 mg/kg, clonal expansion of both CD4+ and CD8+ T cells in blood was seen between baseline and week 6. Low levels of normalized T-cell clonal expansion were also seen in some patients who did not respond. Partial responders in the 0.1-3.0 mg/kg groups had among the lowest normalized peripheral clonal expansion, especially among CD8+ T cells. After ivuxolimab, expanded clones were on average more numerous among CD8+ T cells than among CD4+ T cells.

Trimming takes 4 bases from V and 0 bases from J, and the germline ends sit 18 bases apart. The CDR3 measures 17 amino acids from cysteine to phenylalanine. Of the read, only the CDR3 DNA is kept; its 51 bases are in frame from base 1. As encoded in the germline V gene, CDR1 is SGHRS while CDR2 is YFSETQ. Concerning this clone: Its recognized antigen is unknown. Per-nucleotide qualities are absent, and no much larger clonotype sits a single base away.

The trial excluded patients who had a history of autoimmune disease or who were on systemic immunosuppression. Peripheral blood for TCR sequencing was collected from all dose cohorts at baseline, on cycle 4 day 1, and on cycle 7 day 1. Samples came from an open-label, multicenter, first-in-human phase I dose-escalation trial of ivuxolimab. Adults with locally advanced or metastatic melanoma, renal cell, hepatocellular, or head and neck squamous cell carcinoma were enrolled in the trial. Before TCR sequencing, CD4+ T cells and CD8+ T cells were sorted from peripheral blood as separate populations. Genomic DNA was extracted from sorted cells for sequencing of the TCRbeta CDR3 region. The immunoSEQ Assay was used for sequencing of TCRbeta CDR3 regions. The source is immuneACCESS, and TCRdb retained only in-frame sequences with V and J called. Part of the clones is not carried over; for the studies checked, unresolved V genes explain less than half of this, and the remainder is unexplained. In this sample the table shows around 110,000 clones, roughly 93% of which occur a single time. Jointly, the top ten make up about 0.15% of the sample.

The TCR originated in an adult with an advanced solid tumor such as melanoma, head and neck, liver or kidney cancer. The sample here was CD4+ or CD8+ T cells sorted from blood, taken in a trial of the OX40 agonist ivuxolimab. In this chain, TRBV5-1 is recombined with TRBJ2-3; the D region is possibly TRBD1 or TRBD2, each matching across 6 bases. This receptor has the CDR3 CASSRGDNSLSTDTQYF. The nucleotides are TGCGCCAGCAGCCGCGGGGACAACTCTTTAAGCACAGATACGCAGTATTTT.